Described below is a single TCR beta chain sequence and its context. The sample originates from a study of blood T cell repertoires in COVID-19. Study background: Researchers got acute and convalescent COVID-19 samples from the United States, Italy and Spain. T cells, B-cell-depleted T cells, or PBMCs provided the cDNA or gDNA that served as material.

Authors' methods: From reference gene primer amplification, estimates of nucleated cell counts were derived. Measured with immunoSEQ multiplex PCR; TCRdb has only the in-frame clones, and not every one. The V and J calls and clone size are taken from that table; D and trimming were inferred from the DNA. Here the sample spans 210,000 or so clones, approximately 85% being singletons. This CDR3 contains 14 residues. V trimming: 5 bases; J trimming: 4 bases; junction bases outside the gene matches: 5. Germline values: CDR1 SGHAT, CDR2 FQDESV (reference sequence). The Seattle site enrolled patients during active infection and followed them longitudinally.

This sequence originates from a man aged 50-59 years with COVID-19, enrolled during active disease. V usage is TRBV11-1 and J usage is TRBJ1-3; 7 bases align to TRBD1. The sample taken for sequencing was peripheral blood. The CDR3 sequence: CASSLDRAGNTIYF. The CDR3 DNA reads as TGTGCCAGCAGCCTCGACAGGGCCGGAAACACCATATATTTT. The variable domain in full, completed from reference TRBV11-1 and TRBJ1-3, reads EAEVAQSPRYKITEKSQAVAFWCDPISGHATLYWYRQILGQGPELLVQFQDESVVDDSQLPKDRFSAERLKGVDSTLKIQPAELGDSAMYLCASSLDRAGNTIYFGEGSWLTVV.